One sample yielded the 32 T cell receptor beta chains listed below, sequenced in a study of T-cell reconstitution after alpha-beta-depleted transplantation in children. Construction of the TCRbeta library involved unique molecular identifiers. From the PCR reads, TCRdb called clonotypes with MiXCR, one entry per CDR3 protein. Among 450,000 to 600,000 distinct CDR3 sequences listed, 10% to 15% were seen once. Sequencing was performed on PBMCs, mostly from graft donor cells, taken 360 days after TCRalphabeta/CD19-depleted stem cell transplant. The receptors derive from a male patient aged 10 to 17 who had a stem cell transplant for acute myeloid leukemia, so the T cells may come from the graft donor.

The rearrangement uses TRBV14 and TRBJ2-1; 13 bases are a match to TRBD2. The CDR3 contains 16 residues. Germline values: CDR1 SGHDN, CDR2 FVKESK. Germline trimming cut 5 bases from V and 2 bases from J; bases unmatched to any gene: 3. This CDR3 reads CASSRGTSGTYNEQFF. As DNA, the CDR3 is TGTGCCAGCAGCAGGGGGACTAGCGGGACCTACAATGAGCAGTTCTTC. The full variable domain, rest sourced from reference TRBV14 and TRBJ2-1, is EAGVTQFPSHSVIEKGQTVTLRCDPISGHDNLYWYRRVMGKEIKFLLHFVKESKQDESGMPNNRFLAERTGGTYSTLKVQPAELEDSGVYFCASSRGTSGTYNEQFFGPGTRLTVL.

The chain uses TRBV29-1 and TRBJ2-7; D call uncertain. Trimming pared 1 base from V and 3 bases from J, leaving 16 bases between. The CDR3 has 15 residues. Germline-derived CDR1 and CDR2 are SQVTM and ANQGSEA. The CDR3 loop is CSVEGVGFWNYEQYF. The CDR3 DNA reads TGCAGCGTTGAAGGGGTAGGGTTTTGGAACTACGAGCAGTACTTC.

The chain has TRBV4-3 and TRBJ2-7, with 13 positions matching TRBD2. V dropped 3 bases and J dropped 2; count of bases not matched to a gene: 13. Looked up from germline, CDR1 is LGHNA and CDR2 is YSLEER. The CDR3 contains 19 residues. CDR3: CASSHAGGPLAGGAYEQYF. In DNA form, the CDR3 reads TGCGCCAGCAGCCATGCCGGGGGCCCACTAGCGGGAGGGGCCTACGAGCAGTACTTC.

CDR3 in amino acids: CATSSTSRGTDTQYF. The CDR3 DNA sequence: TGTGCCACCAGCTCGACTAGCAGAGGCACAGATACGCAGTATTTT. The chain carries TRBV15 and TRBJ2-3, with 7 bases matching TRBD2. The CDR3 is made up of 15 amino acids. The germline V gene has CDR1 LNHNV and CDR2 YYDKDF (reference sequence). With V trimmed by 5 bases and J by 1 base, 6 bases remained unmatched.

This clonotype was recorded many times. The gene calls are TRBV28 and TRBJ2-1; 11 nucleotides agree with TRBD2. This CDR3 has 15 amino acids. Germline V gene sequence: CDR1 MDHEN, CDR2 SYDVKM. J was trimmed by 5 bases and V by 3 bases; bases with no gene match: 3. The CDR3 bases are TGTGCCAGCAGTTTCAGACTAGCGGGGAACAATGAGCAGTTCTTC. Its protein is CASSFRLAGNNEQFF. Full variable domain (rest looked up from reference TRBV28 and TRBJ2-1): DVKVTQSSRYLVKRTGEKVFLECVQDMDHENMFWYRQDPGLGLRLIYFSYDVKMKEKGDIPEGYSVSREKKERFSLILESASTNQTSMYLCASSFRLAGNNEQFFGPGTRLTVL.

This clonotype was seen many times. The chain recombines TRBV15 with TRBJ2-7; 9 positions agree with TRBD2. Germline loops: CDR1 LNHNV, CDR2 YYDKDF (reference sequence). The J segment lost 5 bases and the V segment lost 0 bases, leaving 11 bases of the junction unmatched. The CDR3 length is 17 residues. CDR3: CATSRDRLADDLDEQYF. Written as DNA, the CDR3 is TGTGCCACCAGCAGAGATCGACTAGCGGATGATCTCGACGAGCAGTACTTC.

Worth noting for this clonotype: The junction does not match germline at one end; this may be a read error. J is TRBJ2-7 and V is TRBV7-8, with D unclear. CDR3 length: 8 amino acids. Germline CDR1 and CDR2: SGHVS and FQNEAQ. This CDR3 reads CASSPENF. CDR3 bases: TGTGCCAGCAGCCCCGAAAACTTC. Filled out from reference TRBV7-8 and TRBJ2-7, the complete variable domain reads GAGVSQSPRYKVAKRGQDVALRCDPISGHVSLFWYQQALGQGPEFLTYFQNEAQLDKSGLPSDRFFAERPEGSVSTLKIQRTQQEDSAVYLCASSPENFGPGTRLTVT.

V and J are TRBV5-1 and TRBJ2-1, with a weak D call TRBD2 (6 bases). The CDR3 is 15 residues long. The V end was cut by 7 bases, the J end by 4 bases, with 18 bases between. CDR1 and CDR2 (germline): SGHRS, YFSETQ. CDR3 coding DNA: TGCGCCAGCGCCTCTTCGCCTAGCGCGTACAATGAGCAGTTCTTC. Amino acids: CASASSPSAYNEQFF.

This clonotype was seen a few times. The J gene is TRBJ2-7, the V gene TRBV4-3; maybe TRBD2 (5 bases). CDR1 and CDR2 (germline): LGHNA, YSLEER. The CDR3 contains 15 residues. Trimming took 0 bases from V and 2 from J, leaving 11 bases between them. The CDR3 DNA sequence: TGCGCCAGCAGCCAAGATCGGACTCTCACCTACGAGCAGTACTTC. Residues: CASSQDRTLTYEQYF.

This clonotype was seen at least ten times. The V call is TRBV11-3, the J call TRBJ2-5; D ambiguous. Germline CDR1 reads SGHNT; CDR2 reads YENEEA. Trimming removed 3 bases from V and 5 bases from J, with 16 bases in between. This CDR3 comprises 15 residues. The CDR3 loop reads CASSLGPSLVETQYF. CDR3 DNA: TGTGCCAGCAGCTTGGGCCCGAGTTTAGTGGAGACCCAGTACTTC.

The chain joins TRBV12-3 or TRBV12-4 to TRBJ2-7; 10 bases map to TRBD2. The ends lost 3 bases at V and 7 bases at J; junction bases unmatched: 6. The CDR3 has 14 residues. For the CDR3, the DNA is TGTGCCAGCAGTTTTCTAGCGGGAGTAAGTGAGCAGTACTTC. Protein product: CASSFLAGVSEQYF.

This clonotype appeared a few times. This chain links TRBV29-1 with TRBJ2-5, with D tentatively TRBD2 (6 bases). The V and J ends lost 7 bases and 9 bases respectively, with 24 bases between them. Germline CDR1 reads SQVTM; CDR2 reads ANQGSEA. The CDR3 extends over 14 amino acids. The CDR3 nucleotides read TGCAGCGCGGAGGGACCACAGCCCTCGGGGGCCCAGTACTTC. Translated, it gives CSAEGPQPSGAQYF.

There are a few counts of this clonotype. The rearrangement joins TRBV7-3 to TRBJ2-1; 13 bases map to TRBD2. The V segment lost 5 bases and the J segment 8 bases; nucleotides outside the gene matches: 9. Germline lookup yields CDR1 SGHTA and CDR2 FQGTGA. The CDR3 loop spans 16 amino acids. As DNA, the CDR3 is TGTGCCAGCAGCCTAAGACTAGCGGGAGGAGCAGATGAGCAGTTCTTC. Amino acids: CASSLRLAGGADEQFF.

This clonotype occurred many times. The chain joins TRBV6-1 to TRBJ2-1, with a possible D match to TRBD2 (6 bases). The CDR3 covers 14 residues. The V end was cut by 4 bases, the J end by 8 bases, with 15 bases between. Germline loops: CDR1 MNHNS, CDR2 SASEGT. In DNA form, the CDR3 reads TGTGCCAGCAGTGCCGGGACTGGTAGCGATGAGCAGTTCTTC. Translation: CASSAGTGSDEQFF.

V and J are TRBV7-6 and TRBJ1-1; 7 nucleotides match TRBD1. The CDR3 covers 15 residues. The germline gives CDR1 SGHVS, CDR2 FNYEAQ. J was trimmed by 3 bases and V by 5 bases; bases with no gene match: 9. CDR3 bases: TGTGCCAGCAGCCCAAGACAGGGAGGGGACACTGAAGCTTTCTTT. Its protein is CASSPRQGGDTEAFF. Variable domain in full (rest from reference TRBV7-6 and TRBJ1-1): GAGVSQSPRYKVTKRGQDVALRCDPISGHVSLYWYRQALGQGPEFLTYFNYEAQQDKSGLPNDRFSAERPEGSISTLTIQRTEQRDSAMYRCASSPRQGGDTEAFFGQGTRLTVV.

The rearrangement joins TRBV30 to TRBJ1-5, with D unresolved. This CDR3 is built from 17 residues. Germline V gene sequence: CDR1 GTSNPN, CDR2 SVGIG (reference sequence). With 0 bases removed from V and 3 bases from J, the gap between germline ends came to 18 bases. The CDR3 spells CAWSVTRRVSLNQPQHF. The CDR3 DNA reads as TGTGCCTGGAGTGTTACCCGGAGGGTGAGCCTCAATCAGCCCCAGCATTTT. Complete variable domain (other parts from reference TRBV30 and TRBJ1-5): SQTIHQWPATLVQPVGSPLSLECTVEGTSNPNLYWYRQAAGRGLQLLFYSVGIGQISSEVPQNLSASRPQDRQFILSSKKLLLSDSGFYLCAWSVTRRVSLNQPQHFGDGTRLSIL.

The chain is built from TRBV6-2 or TRBV6-3 and TRBJ2-3; the match to TRBD2 covers 12 bases. Looked up from germline, CDR1 is MNHEY and CDR2 is SVGEGT. This CDR3 spans 17 amino acids. J was trimmed by 5 bases and V by 2 bases; bases with no gene match: 8. DNA of the CDR3: TGTGCCAGCAGTTACCCTCTACTAGCGGGAGGTGGAGATACGCAGTATTTT. Amino acids: CASSYPLLAGGGDTQYF.

The chain has TRBV20-1 and TRBJ2-7, with D possibly being TRBD2 (6 bases). The V gene's germline CDR1 is DFQATT and CDR2 SNEGSKA (reference sequence). V was cut by 0 bases and J by 2 bases, with 14 bases left in between. This CDR3 has 15 residues. The CDR3 loop is CSARDSEGEAYEQYF. For the CDR3, the DNA is TGCAGTGCTAGAGATTCGGAGGGAGAGGCCTACGAGCAGTACTTC.

This clonotype was seen only a few times. This rearrangement joins TRBV6-1 to TRBJ2-6, with D possibly matching TRBD2 (5 bases). Germline-derived CDR1 and CDR2 are MNHNS and SASEGT. The V end lost 5 bases, the J end lost 0 bases, and 14 bases lay between the germline ends. The CDR3 contains 17 residues. The CDR3 DNA reads as TGTGCCAGCAGTCGGTTTCTAGCAGGCTCTGGGGCCAACGTCCTGACTTTC. This translates into CASSRFLAGSGANVLTF.

The sample holds a few counts of this clonotype. The genes are TRBV20-1 and TRBJ2-7; D is undetermined. V lost 6 bases and J lost 0, with 12 bases in between. Germline lookup yields CDR1 DFQATT and CDR2 SNEGSKA (reference sequence). The CDR3 has 13 residues. The CDR3 coding sequence is TGCAGTGCCTCGTCCGGAAACTCCTACGAGCAGTACTTC. This encodes CSASSGNSYEQYF.

This clonotype turned up a few times. The rearrangement links TRBV28 to TRBJ1-2, with a weak D call TRBD1 (6 bases). The V and J ends lost 4 bases and 0 bases respectively, with 18 bases between them. The CDR3 sequence is 17 residues long. The germline CDR1 and CDR2 sequences are MDHEN and SYDVKM. Written as DNA, the CDR3 is TGTGCCAGCAGTTCATACCCAGACAGGCCATCTAACTATGGCTACACCTTC. Translated, it gives CASSSYPDRPSNYGYTF.

This clonotype was picked up many times. The V and J genes are TRBV28 and TRBJ2-7; D is unclear. Germline values: CDR1 MDHEN, CDR2 SYDVKM. The CDR3 runs to 13 residues. The V gene lost 6 bases and the J gene lost 4 bases, with 13 bases spanning the gap. CDR3 DNA sequence: TGTGCCAGCAGCCCCGTAGGGTTTTACGAGCAGTACTTC. It yields the protein CASSPVGFYEQYF.

This chain joins TRBV10-2 and TRBJ2-7, with 14 bases aligning to TRBD2. V shed 5 bases and J 1 base; nucleotides not matched to a gene: 7. In germline, CDR1 is WSHSY, CDR2 SAAADI. CDR3 length: 17 residues. Here the CDR3 reads CASSTGLAGDWSYEQYF. DNA of the CDR3: TGCGCCAGCAGTACGGGACTAGCGGGAGATTGGTCCTACGAGCAGTACTTC.

The V call is TRBV11-2, the J call TRBJ2-7; 11 bases line up with TRBD2. This CDR3 is 18 amino acids long. The germline gives CDR1 SGHAT, CDR2 FQNNGV. The ends lost 4 bases at V and 3 bases at J; junction bases unmatched: 14. Written as DNA, the CDR3 is TGTGCCAGCAGCTGGTCGGGACTAGCGGTCCCCTCCCTCTACGAGCAGTACTTC. Protein: CASSWSGLAVPSLYEQYF. Filled out from reference TRBV11-2 and TRBJ2-7, the complete variable domain reads EAGVAQSPRYKIIEKRQSVAFWCNPISGHATLYWYQQILGQGPKLLIQFQNNGVVDDSQLPKDRFSAERLKGVDSTLKIQPAKLEDSAVYLCASSWSGLAVPSLYEQYFGPGTRLTVT.

The chain recombines TRBV6-1 with TRBJ1-2; a possible D gene is TRBD1 (6 bases). CDR1 is MNHNS, CDR2 SASEGT, per germline. The germline V and J ends were trimmed by 5 bases and 4 bases, with 20 bases remaining between them. This CDR3 region has 16 residues. CDR3: CASSLRGTRTGYGYTF. In DNA form, the CDR3 reads TGTGCCAGCAGTCTGAGGGGGACCCGGACGGGCTATGGCTACACCTTC.

There are many counts of this clonotype. The CDR3 spells CASSLTSGTSYEQYF. The CDR3 nucleotides are TGTGCCAGCAGTTTAACTAGCGGGACTTCCTACGAGCAGTACTTC. This sequence joins TRBV28 and TRBJ2-7, with 10 positions matching TRBD2. The ends lost 2 bases at V and 1 base at J; junction bases unmatched: 2. This CDR3 comprises 15 residues. Looked up from germline, CDR1 is MDHEN and CDR2 is SYDVKM.

V usage is TRBV6-1 and J usage is TRBJ2-1, with TRBD1 as a possible D gene (6 bases). CDR3 length equals 15 residues. The V end lost 6 bases, the J end lost 10 bases, and 22 bases lay between the germline ends. Germline loops: CDR1 MNHNS, CDR2 SASEGT. For the CDR3, the DNA is TGTGCCAGCAGCGCCGGGACAAGTCTTTTGTTGGAGCAGTTCTTC. This encodes CASSAGTSLLLEQFF.

In DNA, the CDR3 is TGTGCCAGCTCACCCGGGGCGGGACAGGCCCATGAGCAGTTCTTC. Translation: CASSPGAGQAHEQFF. The chain has TRBV18 and TRBJ2-1; 8 nucleotides match TRBD1. Germline V CDR1 and CDR2: KGHSH, LQKENI. The CDR3 covers 15 residues. Unmatched junction bases numbered 9, after V lost 3 bases and J lost 8 bases.

This clonotype was seen only a few times. The chain carries TRBV5-1 and TRBJ2-1, with TRBD1 identical over 8 bases. The J segment lost 3 bases and the V segment lost 4 bases, leaving 24 bases of the junction unmatched. This CDR3 is built from 21 residues. Germline V gene data show CDR1 as SGHRS and CDR2 as YFSETQ. CDR3 region: CASSLEAFRDRWFAGYNEQFF. CDR3 coding DNA: TGCGCCAGCAGCCTTGAGGCATTCCGGGACAGGTGGTTCGCAGGCTACAATGAGCAGTTCTTC.

The V call is TRBV20-1, the J call TRBJ1-1; TRBD1 agrees at 9 bases. J was trimmed by 7 bases and V by 5 bases; bases with no gene match: 8. The germline V gene encodes CDR1 DFQATT and CDR2 SNEGSKA (reference sequence). CDR3 length: 13 amino acids. The CDR3 reads CSADDRGWGEAFF. CDR3 coding DNA: TGCAGTGCTGATGACAGGGGGTGGGGTGAAGCTTTCTTT.

The rearrangement links TRBV5-6 to TRBJ2-1; maybe TRBD2 (5 bases). The CDR3 length is 16 residues. Trimming took 0 bases from V and 6 from J, leaving 16 bases between them. Germline loops: CDR1 SGHDT, CDR2 YYEEEE. The CDR3 nucleotides read TGTGCCAGCAGCTTGGGTATCGAGCGGACGGGCAATGAGCAGTTCTTC. It specifies CASSLGIERTGNEQFF. Full variable domain (missing parts from reference TRBV5-6 and TRBJ2-1): DAGVTQSPTHLIKTRGQQVTLRCSPKSGHDTVSWYQQALGQGPQFIFQYYEEEERQRGNFPDRFSGHQFPNYSSELNVNALLLGDSALYLCASSLGIERTGNEQFFGPGTRLTVL.

This clonotype came up a few times. The genes are TRBV28 and TRBJ1-6, with 8 bases aligning to TRBD1. Unmatched junction bases numbered 5, after V lost 5 bases and J lost 5 bases. Germline CDR1 reads MDHEN; CDR2 reads SYDVKM. This CDR3 is 15 amino acids long. CDR3 nucleotides: TGTGCCAGCAGTCCTGGGACAGGCAATAATTCACCCCTCCACTTT. Translation: CASSPGTGNNSPLHF.